This T cell receptor (beta chain) was sequenced during a study of blood T cell repertoires in COVID-19. Overall study context: From the United States, Italy and Spain came samples of acute and convalescent COVID-19. In each case, the material was cDNA or gDNA derived from T cells, B-cell-depleted T cells, or PBMCs.

This CDR3 region has 14 residues. V lost 7 bases and J lost 4, with 16 bases in between. Germline-derived CDR1 and CDR2 are MNHNY and SVGAGI (reference sequence). Original processing notes: Amplification of reference gene primers was used by the study to estimate nucleated cell counts. Sequencing was performed with immunoSEQ multiplex PCR; in TCRdb, only in-frame clones are kept and a portion is missing. From that table come the V and J calls and clone size; the DNA was used to work out D and trimming. The sample consists of under 200,000 clones, around four fifths of them appearing once. Specimen: peripheral blood. The sequence was collected from a woman between 65 and 79 years old who had recovered from COVID-19. The rearrangement links TRBV6-6 to TRBJ1-2; D uncertain. As DNA, the CDR3 is TGTGCCAGCACCTCCGCCCCGGTCCTCTATGGCTACACCTTC. Protein: CASTSAPVLYGYTF.